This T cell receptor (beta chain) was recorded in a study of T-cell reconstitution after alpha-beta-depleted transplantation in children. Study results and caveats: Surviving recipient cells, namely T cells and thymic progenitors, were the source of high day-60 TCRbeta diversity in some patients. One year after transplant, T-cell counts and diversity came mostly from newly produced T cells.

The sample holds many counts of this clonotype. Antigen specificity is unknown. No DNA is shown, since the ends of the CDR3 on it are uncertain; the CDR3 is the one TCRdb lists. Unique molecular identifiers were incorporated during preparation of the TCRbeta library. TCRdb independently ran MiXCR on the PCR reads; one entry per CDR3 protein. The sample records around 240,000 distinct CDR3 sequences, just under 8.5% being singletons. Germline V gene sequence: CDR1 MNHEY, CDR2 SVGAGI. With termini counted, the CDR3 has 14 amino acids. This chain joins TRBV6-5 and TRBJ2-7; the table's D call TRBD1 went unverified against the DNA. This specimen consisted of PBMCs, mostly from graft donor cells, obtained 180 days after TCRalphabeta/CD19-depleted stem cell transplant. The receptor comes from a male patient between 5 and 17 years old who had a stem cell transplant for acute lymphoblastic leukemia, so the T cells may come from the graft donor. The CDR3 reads CASSSSGHYYEQYF.